The T cell receptor (beta chain) described here comes from a study of a mutant IDH1 vaccine in newly diagnosed glioma. Study in general: Visit timing is recorded as week 35 for V12 and week 47 for V13.

Time point meaning: week 35, safety follow-up. Doses consisted of 300 ug of mutant IDH1 20-mer peptide each, paired with topical imiquimod. The CDR3 totals 12 residues. V was cut by 2 bases and J by 6 bases, with 7 bases left in between. Germline-derived CDR1 and CDR2 are SEHNR and FQNEAQ (reference sequence). The data were produced by immunoSEQ multiplex PCR, yet TCRdb's version contains in-frame clones alone and is incomplete. This sample has over 65,000 clones; about four fifths occur once, and the top ten carry about 12%. This clone was picked up a small number of times. What it recognizes is unknown.

This sequence originates from a young man with glioma. Here the sequenced sample was PBMCs, taken from a glioma patient whose treatment included an IDH1 peptide vaccine. The chain uses TRBV7-9 and TRBJ1-1; D is unresolved. As DNA, the CDR3 is TGTGCCAGCAGCTTACAGGAATCTGAAGCTTTCTTT. Translation gives CASSLQESEAFF.